This T cell receptor beta chain was captured by sequencing in a study of PD-L1 blockade in urothelial cancer. The data were produced by immunoSEQ multiplex PCR, yet TCRdb's version contains in-frame clones alone and is incomplete. The profile shows about 87,000 clones, roughly 84% of them singletons. CDR3 length: 16 amino acids. Per the germline V gene, CDR1 is LNHDA and CDR2 is SQIVND (reference sequence). The V segment lost 5 bases and the J segment 3 bases; nucleotides outside the gene matches: 9. Time point given: pretreatment peripheral blood. This chain connects TRBV19 to TRBJ2-3; 9 bases agree with TRBD2. The receptor was isolated from a man aged 55 to 70 with urothelial cancer. Source: PBMCs, taken around atezolizumab (anti-PD-L1) treatment. The CDR3 DNA is TGTGCCAGTAGTCCCGGTAGCGGGAGAGGAACAGATACGCAGTATTTT. It encodes CASSPGSGRGTDTQYF.